This is a list of T cell receptor beta chains from one sample in a study of shared clonotypes between healthy human individuals. Here immunoSEQ multiplex PCR was the method, and the copy in TCRdb shows in-frame clones only, minus some. Here the sample spans about 1 million clones, approximately 80% being singletons. The specimen sequenced was memory CD4+ T cells from PBMCs. The receptors shown here come from a man between 18 and 35 years old in good health. Some clones in this sample may be carry-over from other donors' samples. Both conserved end residues are part of each CDR3. Fields, in order: J gene, clone size, D gene, V gene, CDR3 DNA, CDR3 protein. D genes are given only for firm matches. Clone size is not always given. Where it is, it says once, few, many or a class for expanded clones.

TRBJ2-3 | NA | TRBD1 | TRBV7-9 | TGTGCCAGCAGCTTACTCAGGGGGACCACAGATACGCAGTATTTT | CASSLLRGTTDTQYF
TRBJ2-7 | NA | NA | TRBV19 | TGTGCCAGTAGTATAGTCGGTCCGAGTATCGGCGGATCCTACGAGCAGTACTTC | CASSIVGPSIGGSYEQYF
TRBJ2-3 | NA | NA | TRBV2 | TGTGCCAGCGACCGGGACCCCCTAGGGAGCACAGATACGCAGTATTTT | CASDRDPLGSTDTQYF
TRBJ2-7 | NA | NA | TRBV19 | TGTGCCAGTAGTATAGGAGGGCCTGGCGGCGAGCAGTACTTC | CASSIGGPGGEQYF
TRBJ2-1 | NA | TRBD2 | TRBV27 | TGTGCCAGCGGCCCCGGGACAGGGAGCTTAGCGGGAGGGAAGTTCTTC | CASGPGTGSLAGGKFF
TRBJ1-1 | NA | NA | TRBV18 | TGTGCCAGCTCACCCGGGCAGACCTTTGAAGCTTTCTTT | CASSPGQTFEAFF
TRBJ2-7 | NA | NA | TRBV2 | TGTGCCAGCGGAAGGGCCGAGCAGTACTTC | CASGRAEQYF
TRBJ2-7 | NA | NA | TRBV14 | TGTGAAGCCTGGAGGGGGCCCCAGGGCTACGAGCAGTACTTC | CEAWRGPQGYEQYF
TRBJ2-1 | NA | TRBD2 | TRBV18 | TGTGCCAGCTCCCTCGGACTAGCGGGTGGTCGCTGGCATGAGCAGTTCTTC | CASSLGLAGGRWHEQFF
TRBJ1-1 | NA | TRBD1 | TRBV27 | TGTGCCAGCAGTGTCGACAGGGGGAACACTGAAGCTTTCTTT | CASSVDRGNTEAFF
TRBJ1-1 | NA | NA | TRBV18 | TGTGCCAGCTCACCGGGGTTGGGGTACCAATCCCTAGCTTTCTTT | CASSPGLGYQSLAFF
TRBJ1-2 | many | NA | TRBV6-1 | TGTGCCAGCAGTGACCGACAGGTATCAGGCTACACCTTC | CASSDRQVSGYTF
TRBJ2-1 | few | TRBD2 | TRBV7-2 | TGTGCCAGCAGCTTGGGACTAGCTGTAAATGAGCAGTTCTTC | CASSLGLAVNEQFF
TRBJ2-1 | NA | NA | TRBV5-1 | TGCGCCAGCAGCGAGGGCTCCTACAATGAGCAGTTCTTC | CASSEGSYNEQFF
TRBJ1-1 | few | NA | TRBV23-1 | TGCGCCAGTTCCTTGGGGCTGCCGAACACTGAAGCTTTCTTT | CASSLGLPNTEAFF
TRBJ1-1 | NA | TRBD1 | TRBV2 | TGTGCCAGCAGTAAGGGGACAGGGAACACTGAAGCTTTCTTT | CASSKGTGNTEAFF
TRBJ2-3 | once | NA | TRBV7-2 | TGTGCCAGCAGCAAACAGGGAACAGATACGCAGTATTTT | CASSKQGTDTQYF
TRBJ1-3 | NA | NA | TRBV28 | TGTGCCAGCAGTTCCAGGGTGTCTGGAAACACCATATATTTT | CASSSRVSGNTIYF
TRBJ2-7 | NA | NA | TRBV30 | TGTGCCTGGAGTGTAGGCAGGCTAGAGCAGTACTTC | CAWSVGRLEQYF
TRBJ2-7 | NA | NA | TRBV5-5 | TGTGCCAGCAGCTTGGCAATCAACGAGCAGTACTTC | CASSLAINEQYF
TRBJ2-7 | NA | TRBD1 | TRBV7-9 | TGTGCCAGCAGTCCTGGACAGGCGTTTTACGAGCAGTACTTC | CASSPGQAFYEQYF
TRBJ2-1 | NA | NA | TRBV11-3 | TGTGCCAGCAGCGAAACTAGTGAGCAGTTCTTC | CASSETSEQFF
TRBJ2-1 | few | NA | TRBV5-1 | TGCGCCAGCTACGAGGGGGGGTCCTACAATGAGCAGTTCTTC | CASYEGGSYNEQFF
TRBJ1-2 | NA | NA | TRBV5-1 | TGCGCCAGCAGCTTGATTGGGGAGGGCTACACCTTC | CASSLIGEGYTF
TRBJ1-2 | NA | NA | TRBV4-1 | TGCGCCAGCAGCCAAGTAGTGGCCCAGAGAGGGAACTATGGCTACACCTTC | CASSQVVAQRGNYGYTF
TRBJ1-2 | NA | TRBD1 | TRBV28 | TGTGCCAGCAAACTGTTCGGGACAGGGGAAATTCACTATGGCTACACCTTC | CASKLFGTGEIHYGYTF
TRBJ2-7 | NA | NA | TRBV11-2 | TGTGCCAGCAGCTTAGGGGGGGTCGGGGTATACGAGCAGTACTTC | CASSLGGVGVYEQYF
TRBJ1-5 | few | TRBD1 | TRBV6-1 | TGTGCCAGCAGTGAAGGGAACAGGGGAGATCAGCCCCAGCATTTT | CASSEGNRGDQPQHF
TRBJ2-7 | NA | NA | TRBV9 | TGTGCCAGCAGCGAGAGGGGAGAAAGGAGGGACGAGCAGTACTTC | CASSERGERRDEQYF
TRBJ2-5 | NA | NA | TRBV4-1 | TGCGCCAGCAGCCAGGTAACAGGGTGGGGAGAGACCCAGTACTTC | CASSQVTGWGETQYF
TRBJ1-1 | NA | NA | TRBV18 | TGTACCAGCTCACCGGCGGGGGCGTACACTGAAACTTTCTTT | CTSSPAGAYTETFF
TRBJ1-4 | NA | NA | TRBV28 | TGTGCCAGCAGTTTTCAGCTTCGCGAAAAACTGTTTTTT | CASSFQLREKLFF
TRBJ2-1 | NA | NA | TRBV4-1 | TGCGCCAGCAGCCAATCGCTAGCGCGCTACAATGAGCAGTTCTTC | CASSQSLARYNEQFF
TRBJ2-5 | NA | NA | TRBV6-5 | TGTGCCAGCAGTTACGGATACCGGGCGGGAGAGACCCAGTACTTC | CASSYGYRAGETQYF
TRBJ2-7 | NA | TRBD2 | TRBV9 | TGTGCCAGCAGCGCTACTAGCGCACCAACCTACGAGCAGTACTTC | CASSATSAPTYEQYF
TRBJ2-7 | NA | TRBD2 | TRBV9 | TGTGCCAGCAGCAGGGGACTAGGCGAGCAGTACTTC | CASSRGLGEQYF
TRBJ2-3 | NA | TRBD1 | TRBV7-2 | TGTGCCAGCAGCTTAGCATGGACAGGGGGCACAGATACGCAGTATTTT | CASSLAWTGGTDTQYF
TRBJ2-5 | NA | NA | TRBV28 | TGTGCCAGCAGTCTGGACAGTATGGAGACCCAGTACTTC | CASSLDSMETQYF
TRBJ2-7 | NA | TRBD2 | TRBV9 | TGTGCCAGCAGCTGGACTAGCGGGAGGGACGAGCAGTACTTC | CASSWTSGRDEQYF
TRBJ2-7 | NA | TRBD2 | TRBV7-8 | TGTGCCAGCAGCTCGGTCCCGCGGGAGGGCCTTCGCGGCGAGCAGTACTTC | CASSSVPREGLRGEQYF
TRBJ2-3 | NA | TRBD1 | TRBV28 | TGTGCCAGCAGCCAGGGACAGCCGCCTTATACGCAGTATTTT | CASSQGQPPYTQYF
TRBJ2-1 | NA | NA | TRBV11-2 | TGTGCCAGCAGCTTGCAAATCTACAATGAGCAGTTCTTC | CASSLQIYNEQFF
TRBJ2-3 | NA | NA | TRBV5-1 | TGCGCCAGCAGTATTGGGGGCCAGGGCGCAGATACGCAGTATTTT | CASSIGGQGADTQYF
TRBJ1-3 | NA | TRBD1 | TRBV6-5 | TGTGCCAGCAGTTACCTACAGGGGGCTGGAAACACCATATATTTT | CASSYLQGAGNTIYF
TRBJ1-2 | once | NA | TRBV5-1 | TGCGCCAGCAGCGACGACCTTTTTGGCTACACCTTC | CASSDDLFGYTF
TRBJ1-2 | few | NA | TRBV5-1 | TGCGCCAGCAGGGAAGGAAGCTGGGCGTATGGCTACACCTTC | CASREGSWAYGYTF
TRBJ2-3 | NA | TRBD2 | TRBV6-5 | TGTGCCAGCAGTTGGGGTAGCGGGAGGGCCACAGATACGCAGTATTTT | CASSWGSGRATDTQYF
TRBJ1-2 | NA | NA | TRBV30 | TGTGCCTGGAAAGGACAACCTTCTAGCTATACCTTC | CAWKGQPSSYTF
TRBJ2-2 | NA | NA | TRBV5-1 | TGCGCCAGCAGCCTACCGTCCAACACCGGGGAGCTGTTTTTT | CASSLPSNTGELFF